This T cell receptor (beta chain) derives from a study of cytomegalovirus exposure and HLA in healthy donors (dated by TCRdb to the late 2010s). Context from the whole study: According to an earlier analysis of 587 of the donors, roughly 180 million T cells yielded 90 million to 130 million unique TCR beta sequences and about 300 Gb of sequence data. A few DR-DQ haplotypes were handled as single units for association and clustering because linkage in the cohort was strong. Among 398 genotyped donors of the cohort, an average of about 240,000 unique TCR beta nucleotide sequences were sequenced per donor, around 20% of them non-productive. The study combined high-throughput TCR immunosequencing, statistical association of individual TCRs with disease status, and machine learning to predict cytomegalovirus infection status. Besides the first cohort of 500 to 700 subjects, a separate validation cohort made up of about 120 different subjects was used. The study aimed to test whether signatures of past pathogen exposure could be identified by cataloging public T cell receptors. Of the roughly 400 genotyped donors, 65% to 90% fell in the genetic ancestry cluster associated with self-reported Caucasian donors. An early release covering about 600 HLA-typed donors comprised approximately 290 gigabases of sequencing data and around 86 million unique TCR sequences. The number of typed donors differed by locus: about 620-630 for A, B, C, DRB1 and DQB1; 500 to 550 for DQA1; approximately 610 for DPA1; and roughly 490 for DPB1. HLA typing covered class I and class II loci at four-digit resolution. Donor age, sex, ethnicity and CMV serostatus were compiled alongside the repertoire data. Genome-wide SNP genotypes for about 65% of the 666 donors were used in a later genetic analysis, which treated that subset as a discovery cohort. Rather than drawing on any new phenotypic data, the later analysis identified candidate immune exposures from TCR beta sequences and the way those sequences occurred across donors. The T cell repertoires of around 730 subjects were profiled by immunosequencing and related to cytomegalovirus serostatus. An earlier analysis of a few hundred of the donors applied high-throughput TCR beta sequencing to assess whether each TCR beta V gene segment acted as functional or pseudogenic. A later analysis re-analyzed previously published TCR beta repertoires from 650 to 800 donors and added high-resolution HLA genotyping to study TCR occurrence patterns. All discovery cohort repertoires had been generated using a single sequencing platform. General findings and caveats noted by the study authors: Broadly in line with IMGT annotations, most TCR beta V segments showed up in productive rearrangements about 87% or about 30% of the time in an earlier analysis of some 590 of the donors. Most TCR sequences were seen in very few donors, while some public TCRs were found in many individuals. The classifier was reported to diagnose cytomegalovirus status with high specificity and sensitivity in both the original and validation cohorts. Linkage disequilibrium might explain the correlated functional status among segregating V segments, but an unknown experimental factor could not be ruled out. This cohort had only TCR beta chains sequenced, and the lack of alpha or paired-chain data limited which features could be detected. Some IMGT-functional V segments, including TRBV6-2 and TRBV6-3, could not be told apart with the 87-base-pair reads, so those segments were excluded. In vitro tests confirmed that a few of the cytomegalovirus-associated TCR beta chains recognize cytomegalovirus antigens. Specific HLA alleles were associated with more than 15,000 TCR beta sequences at a false discovery rate of 0.05 in a later analysis. A later genetic analysis reported fewer N-insertions in productive TCRs among donors in an Asian-associated ancestry cluster than the roughly 700-donor mean. The authors suggested that the approach could potentially be extended to other disease states and immunological phenotypes. The earlier analysis of 587 of the donors excluded seventeen rarely observed V segments, including chromosome 9 orphons, because counts were too low. Most CMV-associated TCR beta chains appeared to be HLA-restricted in a later analysis, and the HLA associations seemed to be driven largely by CMV exposure. Roughly uniform sequencing depth across donors was assumed in presence/absence analyses, although this assumption may not hold. In a later analysis, the rate of TCR association differed among HLA loci, with DRB1 alleles having the most associated TCRs and HLA-C alleles having the fewest. V-gene and J-gene trimming of TCR beta chains was associated with a missense DCLRE1C variant in a later genetic analysis, and the association was replicated in an independent cohort. In a later analysis, HLA-associated TCR beta chains were found to be more clonally expanded and to have lower generation probabilities than equally common non-associated chains. Strong co-occurrence of HLA alleles, especially DR and DQ, made assigning TCR associations to individual alleles difficult. Several of the top co-occurrence clusters appeared to be linked to parvovirus B19, influenza, CMV and Epstein-Barr virus, according to a later analysis. For the cohort, immune exposure information was limited to CMV serostatus. A further reported finding was that TCR beta sequences accurately predicted the HLA-A and HLA-B alleles for most subjects in the first cohort. The sequencing pipeline was judged likely to have produced a cluster of highly shared sequence variants as a technical artifact. A total of fewer than 200 TCR beta chains were listed by the study as associated with cytomegalovirus. Because some donors lacked HLA typing at each locus, the association tests relied only on the typed subset.

Taken from cysteine to phenylalanine, the CDR3 has 18 residues. Just the 54-base CDR3 DNA is kept, in frame starting at base 1. The germline V gene gives CDR1 as MGHRA and CDR2 as YSYEKL. Here V drops 0 bases and J drops 5 bases, and the junction holds 13 bases not matched to any gene. The cohort was made up of 666 healthy bone marrow donors. All cohort members were sampled while nominally healthy, although unrecorded immune exposures were likely present. The donor tested CMV seronegative and was one of the 352 seronegative cohort members. Every donor gave a peripheral blood sample, and the peripheral blood mononuclear cells from that sample were used for TCR beta sequencing. The Qiagen DNeasy Blood Extraction Kit was used to extract genomic DNA from the blood cell samples. Comments on this clone: Its antigen is still unknown. Base qualities are missing; no much larger clone stands one base away.

Library method: the immunoSEQ multiplex PCR assay. A mixture of 60 forward primers for TCR Vbeta segments and 13 reverse primers for TCR Jbeta segments was used in the multiplex PCR. The CDR3 region of rearranged TCR beta genes was amplified from genomic DNA with a multiplex PCR assay. Amplified TCR beta libraries were sequenced as 87-base-pair reads on the Illumina HiSeq System. The authors' pipeline ran thus. A later analysis tallied some 79 million unique TCR beta chains across the 666 repertoires, and about 10 million of those chains were shared by two or more donors. A nearest-neighbor algorithm error-corrected the raw reads and collapsed the reads into unique sequences, merging closely related sequences to remove PCR and sequencing errors. To assign V, D and J gene segments, CDR3 sequences were aligned to IMGT reference sequences. For a sequence to be retained, at least a six-nucleotide match to both a V gene segment and a J gene segment was required. A rearrangement was called productive if the CDR3 had no stop codons and remained in frame with V and J, and every other rearrangement was called non-productive. CDR3 was defined according to IMGT convention as the region running from the second conserved V-encoded cysteine to the conserved J-encoded phenylalanine. The earlier analysis of about 610 of the donors excluded any sequence lacking an unambiguous match to a single V gene segment. In an earlier analysis of several hundred of the donors, V segments were called functional above 56.7% productive rearrangements and were called segregating when the between-donor standard deviation exceeded 5%. A statistical classification framework was developed to diagnose cytomegalovirus status using the catalog of TCR beta chain sequences. In a later analysis, V and J genes were assigned by comparing TCR nucleotide sequences against IMGT/GENE-DB human TR gene sequences. The TCRdist pipeline was used in a later analysis to assign CDR3 sequences and most-parsimonious VDJ recombination scenarios. A later analysis defined each TCR beta chain by its CDR3 amino acid sequence plus V-gene family, and excluded reads lacking a unique V-gene family. To address suspected cross-contamination and a sequencing artifact, a later analysis removed roughly 580 highly shared, low-generation-probability nucleotide sequences. In a later analysis, a clonal expansion index for each public chain was calculated from normalized within-repertoire ranks of inferred template counts. In a later analysis, generation probabilities were computed using a VDJ recombination model fitted to out-of-frame rearrangements, and the results were checked against IGoR. In a later analysis, hypergeometric tests were used to score TCR-TCR, TCR-HLA and TCR-CMV co-occurrence, with a repertoire-size bias correction applied to TCR pairs. A later analysis estimated false discovery rates by permuting HLA or CMV assignments 20 times. In a later analysis, co-occurring TCRs were grouped with DBSCAN, and TCRdist sequence similarity was added when clustering was performed within HLA-allele-positive subsets. Repertoires with fewer than 30,000 or more than 120,000 public chains, plus five repertoires with anomalous nucleotide sharing, were excluded from co-occurrence clustering. TCRdb holds this immuneACCESS table with in-frame rearrangements only. Some clones are missing; in checked studies, unresolved V genes explain under half, and the rest has no known cause. The DNA was the basis for D and trimming; V, J and clone size are from that table. The sample contains about 180,000 clones, about 78% of them found a single time. The ten biggest clones cover over 2% of the sample.

The sample consisted of PBMCs. This receptor was obtained from a man in his 60s in good health and CMV-seronegative. Recombination linked TRBV4-1 to TRBJ2-7; 10 bases in the middle match TRBD1. The CDR3 reads CASSQDPARGQGTHEQYF. The bases are TGCGCCAGCAGCCAAGACCCGGCGAGGGGACAGGGGACCCACGAGCAGTACTTC.